This entry features one TCR beta chain sequence. No antigen is known for it. This sample was included in a study of shared clonotypes between healthy human individuals. The data were produced by immunoSEQ multiplex PCR, yet TCRdb's version contains in-frame clones alone and is incomplete. The sample shows more than 850,000 clones, around three quarters of them seen only once. Study-wide points: An anticipated effect of sequencing depth on clonotype sharing among donors was recognized. Rarefaction gave evidence that sorted-subset sequencing remained incomplete despite large depth. The donor pool, a small one, limited the genetic and exposure-history diversity represented.

Germline CDR1 and CDR2: SQVTM and ANQGSEA. Between the trimmed V and J ends, which lost 2 bases and 5 bases, there was a span of 12 bases. The CDR3 has 13 residues. This chain uses TRBV29-1 with TRBJ2-5, with D unclear. The sequence was collected from a man in his late teens or twenties in good health. Some clones in this sample may be carry-over from other donors' samples. The sample was memory CD4+ T cells from PBMCs. Regarding subset: CD45RA-negative fraction. The CDR3 region is CSVELGQAETQYF. The CDR3 nucleotides are TGCAGCGTTGAACTAGGGCAGGCGGAGACCCAGTACTTC.